This paragraph covers one TCR beta chain sequence. What it recognizes is unknown. The germline V gene has CDR1 SGHKS and CDR2 YYEKEE (reference sequence). V lost 2 bases to trimming and J lost 6 bases, with 11 bases between them. The length of the CDR3 is 14 residues. The method was immunoSEQ multiplex PCR; TCRdb's version includes in-frame clones alone and lacks a portion of them. This sample has 120,000 to 150,000 clones, with roughly four fifths found just once. The record originates from a study of T cell responses to AZD1222 COVID-19 vaccine. Points from the study as a whole: Spike regions recognized by vaccine-associated CD4 TCRs spanned the protein, led by 160-218 and 743-854. Clonal diversity may have been underestimated in mostly white British donors.

V and J are TRBV5-5 and TRBJ1-4, with D unclear. The specimen was peripheral blood, collected on day 0 of MenACWY control vaccination. The source is an adult in good health. CDR3 DNA sequence: TGTGCCAGCAGCTTCGGCGTGTGGGATGAAAAACTGTTTTTT. This encodes CASSFGVWDEKLFF.